This passage covers 27 T cell receptor beta chains from one sample sequenced in a study of blood T cell repertoires in COVID-19. Here immunoSEQ multiplex PCR was the method, and the copy in TCRdb shows in-frame clones only, minus some. The data show about 180,000 clones, around 83% seen once. The sample comprised PBMCs or T cells enriched from blood (not recorded which). Receptors were obtained from a man between 35 and 55 years old who had recovered from COVID-19.

This chain connects TRBV5-1 to TRBJ2-3; TRBD1 matches at 8 bases. Germline CDR1 and CDR2: SGHRS and YFSETQ. The CDR3 length is 16 residues. V gave up 0 bases and J gave up 2 bases; unmatched junction bases: 5. CDR3 in DNA: TGCGCCAGCAGCTTGGCAGGGGGCCCCTACACAGATACGCAGTATTTT. This sequence encodes CASSLAGGPYTDTQYF.

J is TRBJ1-1 and V is TRBV14; D might be TRBD1 (6 bases). V was clipped by 0 bases and J by 8 bases, with 16 bases between them. Per germline, CDR1 SGHDN and CDR2 FVKESK. The CDR3 covers 15 residues. The CDR3 DNA is TGTGCCAGCAGCCAAGAGGAAACAAGGGGGAAAGAAGCTTTCTTT. It codes for CASSQEETRGKEAFF.

V is TRBV13 and J is TRBJ1-2, with 7 bases matching TRBD1. The V and J ends lost 0 bases and 4 bases, in that order; junction bases with no gene match: 2. The V gene's germline CDR1 is PRHDT and CDR2 FYEKMQ (reference sequence). The CDR3 contains 14 residues. CDR3 DNA: TGTGCCAGCAGCTTAGGAGGGGGCACCTATGGCTACACCTTC. Translated, it gives CASSLGGGTYGYTF.

The V and J genes are TRBV7-2 and TRBJ1-6, with TRBD1 as a possible D gene (6 bases). The V gene lost 9 bases and the J gene lost 6 bases, with 12 bases spanning the gap. From germline, CDR1 is SGHTA and CDR2 FQGNSA. This CDR3 comprises 13 residues. The CDR3 loop is CARQGASNSPLHF. CDR3 nucleotides: TGTGCCAGACAGGGCGCCTCTAATTCACCCCTCCACTTT.

This clone was detected once. This chain joins TRBV18 and TRBJ1-2, with a possible D match to TRBD1 (5 bases). CDR1 is KGHSH, CDR2 LQKENI, per germline. Trimming took off 4 bases at V and 5 bases at J, with 20 bases between the two ends. This CDR3 has 16 amino acids. The CDR3 loop reads CASSLDRVVGPYGYTF. For the CDR3, the DNA is TGTGCCAGCTCACTTGACAGAGTTGTGGGCCCTTATGGCTACACCTTC.

The V gene is TRBV3-1 (or the pseudogene TRBV3-2), the J gene TRBJ2-7; weak D call: TRBD1 (5 bases). The germline V gene has CDR1 LGHDT and CDR2 YNNKEL (reference sequence). The CDR3 runs 14 residues. V was clipped by 2 bases and J by 4 bases, with 12 bases between them. CDR3 sequence reads: CASSQSRRGYEQYF. CDR3 bases: TGTGCCAGCAGCCAATCGAGAAGGGGATACGAGCAGTACTTC.

The chain couples TRBV5-8 to TRBJ2-1; 14 bases agree with TRBD2. This CDR3 spans 16 amino acids. V was pared by 5 bases and J by 6 bases, with 7 bases of the junction left unmatched. Per the germline V gene, CDR1 is SGHTS and CDR2 is YDEGEE. The CDR3 spells CASRTMTSGRGNEQFF. The CDR3 DNA follows: TGTGCCAGCAGAACCATGACTAGCGGGAGGGGCAATGAGCAGTTCTTC.

The chain uses TRBV12-5 and TRBJ1-5, with TRBD1 as a possible D gene (6 bases). This CDR3 contains 13 residues. CDR1 and CDR2 (germline): LGHNT, FRNRAP. V was clipped by 11 bases and J by 4 bases, with 15 bases between them. CDR3 sequence: CACSGAGNQPQHF. CDR3 sequence (DNA): TGTGCTTGTTCAGGGGCTGGGAATCAGCCCCAGCATTTT.

The chain joins TRBV28 to TRBJ2-3; the match to TRBD1 covers 8 bases. The CDR3 totals 17 residues. CDR1 MDHEN and CDR2 SYDVKM come from the germline V gene. The V segment lost 2 bases and the J segment 5 bases; nucleotides outside the gene matches: 12. This chain's CDR3 is CASSLKGPGTGGDTQYF. The CDR3, as DNA: TGTGCCAGCAGTTTAAAAGGCCCCGGGACAGGAGGAGATACGCAGTATTTT. Supplemented by reference TRBV28 and TRBJ2-3, the full variable domain reads DVKVTQSSRYLVKRTGEKVFLECVQDMDHENMFWYRQDPGLGLRLIYFSYDVKMKEKGDIPEGYSVSREKKERFSLILESASTNQTSMYLCASSLKGPGTGGDTQYFGPGTRLTVL.

The V gene is TRBV2, the J gene TRBJ2-7; a possible D gene is TRBD1 (5 bases). The CDR3 contains 16 residues. Germline V lookup: CDR1 SNHLY, CDR2 FYNNEI. V was shortened by 7 bases and J by 3 bases, with 22 bases between the two germline ends. The CDR3 coding sequence is TGTGCCAGCACGACAGTTGGACACAAAATGCGCTACGAGCAGTACTTC. Translated, it gives CASTTVGHKMRYEQYF.

CDR3 sequence reads: CASRRDGPFYGYTF. In DNA form, the CDR3 reads TGTGCCAGCAGACGTGATGGGCCTTTCTATGGCTACACCTTC. This chain links TRBV3-1 (or the pseudogene TRBV3-2) with TRBJ1-2, with no clear D. The V gene's germline CDR1 is LGHDT and CDR2 YNNKEL (reference sequence). This CDR3 has 14 residues. The germline V and J ends were trimmed by 6 bases and 4 bases, with 15 bases remaining between them.

V is TRBV3-1 (or the pseudogene TRBV3-2) and J is TRBJ2-3; TRBD2 is a possible D gene (5 bases). The ends were cut back, 6 bases at V and 1 base at J, with 11 bases in the middle. The CDR3 extends over 14 amino acids. Germline CDR1 LGHDT, CDR2 YNNKEL (reference sequence). The CDR3, as DNA: TGTGCCAGCAGTCGGGATTGGGGCACAGATACGCAGTATTTT. Its translation: CASSRDWGTDTQYF.

V is TRBV5-4 and J is TRBJ1-2; TRBD1 aligns across 7 bases. Unmatched junction bases numbered 9, after V lost 4 bases and J lost 9 bases. Germline lookup yields CDR1 SGHNT and CDR2 YYREEE (reference sequence). CDR3 length: 13 amino acids. The CDR3 region is CASSVGQESSYTF. CDR3 coding DNA: TGTGCCAGCAGCGTCGGACAGGAGTCTAGCTACACCTTC.

The V and J genes are TRBV19 and TRBJ1-2; 8 nucleotides line up with TRBD1. Germline V CDR1 and CDR2: LNHDA, SQIVND (reference sequence). There are 15 residues in the CDR3. V gave up 11 bases and J gave up 7 bases; unmatched junction bases: 18. The chain's CDR3 is CASQPQPQGDLGYTF. The CDR3 bases are TGTGCCTCCCAGCCACAACCACAGGGGGATCTTGGCTACACCTTC.

The CDR3 here is CASSRGTGLSNQPQHF. The DNA for the CDR3 is TGCGCCAGCAGCCGGGGGACAGGCCTTAGCAATCAGCCCCAGCATTTT. This chain joins TRBV4-1 and TRBJ1-5; 8 nucleotides line up with TRBD1. This CDR3 region has 16 residues. The V and J ends lost 4 bases and 0 bases, in that order; junction bases with no gene match: 5. Looked up from germline, CDR1 is MGHRA and CDR2 is YSYEKL.

A note on this clone: Other DNA sequences of this sample code for an identical CDR3. The chain is built from TRBV3-1 (or the pseudogene TRBV3-2) and TRBJ1-6; TRBD1 agrees at 8 bases. Unmatched junction bases numbered 2, after V lost 4 bases and J lost 6 bases. This CDR3 spans 14 amino acids. Germline V lookup: CDR1 LGHDT, CDR2 YNNKEL (reference sequence). The CDR3: CASSLGQGNSPLHF. CDR3 sequence (DNA): TGTGCCAGCAGCCTCGGACAGGGTAATTCACCCCTCCACTTT.

Turning to this clone: Other DNA sequences in the same sample also yield this CDR3. V and J are TRBV2 and TRBJ1-5; the D gene is possibly TRBD1 (5 bases). This CDR3 has 11 residues. The V gene lost 6 bases and the J gene lost 7 bases, with 7 bases spanning the gap. Germline lookup yields CDR1 SNHLY and CDR2 FYNNEI. This CDR3 reads CASSRGQPQHF. Here the CDR3 DNA reads TGTGCCAGCAGCCGGGGGCAGCCCCAGCATTTT.

The CDR3 sequence is CASNTPTGAPREAFF. CDR3 DNA: TGTGCCAGCAACACCCCCACAGGGGCGCCGAGGGAAGCTTTCTTT. The V gene is TRBV28, the J gene TRBJ1-1, with 7 bases matching TRBD1. This CDR3 region has 15 residues. In germline, CDR1 is MDHEN, CDR2 SYDVKM. V dropped 7 bases and J dropped 8; count of bases not matched to a gene: 16. Using reference TRBV28 and TRBJ1-1 for the parts outside the CDR3, the full variable domain is DVKVTQSSRYLVKRTGEKVFLECVQDMDHENMFWYRQDPGLGLRLIYFSYDVKMKEKGDIPEGYSVSREKKERFSLILESASTNQTSMYLCASNTPTGAPREAFFGQGTRLTVV.

The gene calls are TRBV5-1 and TRBJ1-2; tentative D call: TRBD1 (6 bases). The CDR3 length is 19 residues. The V and J ends lost 3 bases and 2 bases respectively, with 26 bases between them. Germline V CDR1 and CDR2: SGHRS, YFSETQ. Here the CDR3 reads CASSSGLPPFDRLNYGYTF. The CDR3 DNA follows: TGCGCCAGCAGCTCCGGATTACCCCCTTTTGACAGGTTGAACTATGGCTACACCTTC.

This clone was found once. V usage is TRBV30 and J usage is TRBJ1-1; D ambiguous. Germline V gives CDR1 GTSNPN, CDR2 SVGIG (reference sequence). This CDR3 is built from 13 residues. V lost 7 bases, J lost 0 bases, and 12 bases lay in between. CDR3 region: CASQTQLNTEAFF. DNA of the CDR3: TGTGCCTCCCAAACACAGCTGAACACTGAAGCTTTCTTT.

The J gene is TRBJ2-7, the V gene TRBV30, with 7 bases lining up with TRBD2. The CDR3 consists of 13 residues. Germline V gene data show CDR1 as GTSNPN and CDR2 as SVGIG (reference sequence). J was trimmed by 0 bases and V by 4 bases; bases with no gene match: 3. CDR3 amino acids: CAWKGTISYEQYF. CDR3 sequence (DNA): TGTGCCTGGAAAGGGACTATCTCCTACGAGCAGTACTTC.

This clone was recorded only once. J is TRBJ1-5 and V is TRBV28; D gene ambiguous. The CDR3 covers 14 residues. CDR1 and CDR2 (germline): MDHEN, SYDVKM. The ends were cut back, 8 bases at V and 6 bases at J, with 17 bases in the middle. The DNA for the CDR3 is TGTGCCAGCTCTCGGTTCCAGGCCGGTCAGCCCCAGCATTTT. Encoded protein: CASSRFQAGQPQHF.

This CDR3 is CASRVQASGTEAFF. CDR3 nucleotide sequence: TGTGCCAGCAGGGTACAGGCCTCTGGGACTGAAGCTTTCTTT. The chain recombines TRBV27 with TRBJ1-1; D might be TRBD1 (5 bases). The CDR3 loop spans 14 amino acids. CDR1 is MNHEY, CDR2 SMNVEV, per germline (reference sequence). V lost 6 bases, J lost 5 bases, and 16 bases lay in between.

The chain joins TRBV5-3 to TRBJ2-3; possible D gene TRBD1, 6 bases. TRBV5-3 is filed as an ORF, its function uncertain. V lost 0 bases and J 0 bases, leaving 20 bases between the germline ends. This CDR3 is 19 amino acids long. The CDR3, as DNA: TGTGCCAGAAGCTTGGGACGTCCTCACAGGGCCTCTAGCACAGATACGCAGTATTTT. Its protein product is CARSLGRPHRASSTDTQYF.

The chain combines TRBV2 with TRBJ2-3, with 9 bases identical to TRBD2. The J segment lost 6 bases and the V segment lost 3 bases, leaving 4 bases of the junction unmatched. The germline gives CDR1 SNHLY, CDR2 FYNNEI. This CDR3 comprises 14 residues. CDR3 region: CASSDRGGADTQYF. The CDR3 nucleotides are TGTGCCAGCAGTGACCGCGGGGGGGCCGATACGCAGTATTTT.

The chain couples TRBV5-1 to TRBJ2-7; D gene ambiguous. The germline V gene encodes CDR1 SGHRS and CDR2 YFSETQ. V lost 0 bases, J lost 3 bases, and 10 bases lay in between. This CDR3 region has 14 residues. The CDR3 DNA sequence: TGCGCCAGCAGCTTGGAAACATACTACTACGAGCAGTACTTC. Protein: CASSLETYYYEQYF.

The J gene is TRBJ1-2, the V gene TRBV11-3, with a weak D call TRBD1 (6 bases). Germline assignment: CDR1 SGHNT and CDR2 YENEEA. V shed 4 bases and J shed 1 base, with 19 bases lying between them. The CDR3 totals 17 residues. The CDR3 loop reads CASSSPLQGSVNYGYTF. The CDR3 bases are TGTGCCAGCAGCTCCCCTTTACAGGGAAGTGTTAACTATGGCTACACCTTC.